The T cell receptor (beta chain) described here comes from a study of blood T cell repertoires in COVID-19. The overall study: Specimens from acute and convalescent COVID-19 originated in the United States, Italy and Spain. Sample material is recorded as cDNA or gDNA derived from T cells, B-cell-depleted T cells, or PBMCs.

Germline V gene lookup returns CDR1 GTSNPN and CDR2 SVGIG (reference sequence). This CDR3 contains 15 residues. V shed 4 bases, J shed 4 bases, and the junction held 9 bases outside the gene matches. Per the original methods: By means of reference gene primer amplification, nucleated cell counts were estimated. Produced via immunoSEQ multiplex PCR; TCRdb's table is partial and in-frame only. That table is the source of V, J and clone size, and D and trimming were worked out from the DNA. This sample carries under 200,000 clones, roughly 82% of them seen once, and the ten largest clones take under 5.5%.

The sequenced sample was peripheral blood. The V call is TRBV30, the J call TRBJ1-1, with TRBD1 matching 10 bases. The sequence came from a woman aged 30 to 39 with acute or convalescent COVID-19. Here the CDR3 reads CAWMGQGSWGTEAFF. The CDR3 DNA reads TGTGCCTGGATGGGACAGGGGAGTTGGGGCACTGAAGCTTTCTTT.